A single sample is the source of the 20 T cell receptor beta chains below, sequenced in a study. Assay used: immunoSEQ multiplex PCR; TCRdb lists only in-frame clones, some missing. Here the sample spans tens of thousands of clones, around 95% being singletons. What was sequenced was PBMCs. The source is a middle-aged man with rheumatoid arthritis.

This clone was detected once. The rearrangement uses TRBV7-8 and TRBJ1-6; 7 nucleotides agree with TRBD1. Germline CDR1 is SGHVS and CDR2 is FQNEAQ. The V and J ends lost 3 bases and 11 bases, in that order; junction bases with no gene match: 10. The CDR3 has 15 amino acids. As DNA, the CDR3 is TGTGCCAGCAGCTTCCTACAGACAGGGCGGGCACCCCTCCACTTT. Translating gives CASSFLQTGRAPLHF.

This chain connects TRBV10-2 to TRBJ2-1; D unclear. The CDR3 is made up of 15 amino acids. Germline-derived CDR1 and CDR2 are WSHSY and SAAADI. V was cut by 0 bases and J by 6 bases, with 12 bases left in between. The CDR3 DNA follows: TGCGCCAGCAGTGAGTCGGGCTTTAGGGTCAATGAGCAGTTCTTC. It encodes CASSESGFRVNEQFF.

The rearrangement links TRBV2 to TRBJ1-1; D is possibly TRBD1 (6 bases). This CDR3 has 11 residues. Germline CDR1 reads SNHLY; CDR2 reads FYNNEI. V lost 3 bases and J lost 12, with 11 bases in between. The CDR3, as DNA: TGTGCCAGCAGTGACAGGGGCGAAACTTTCTTT. This sequence encodes CASSDRGETFF.

The chain is built from TRBV11-2 and TRBJ1-6; no firm D call. V lost 5 bases, J lost 14 bases, and 10 bases lay in between. This CDR3 region has 11 residues. CDR1 SGHAT and CDR2 FQNNGV come from the germline V gene. CDR3 amino acids: CASSPEESLHF. The CDR3, as DNA: TGTGCCAGCAGCCCAGAGGAATCCCTCCACTTT.

This clone was found a few times. The genes are TRBV5-4 and TRBJ1-5; TRBD1 aligns across 10 bases. The CDR3 sequence is 14 residues long. The ends lost 5 bases at V and 5 bases at J; junction bases unmatched: 4. Germline CDR1 reads SGHNT; CDR2 reads YYREEE (reference sequence). In nucleotides, the CDR3 is TGTGCCAGCAGGCGACAGGGGGCGGATCAGCCCCAGCATTTT. Residues: CASRRQGADQPQHF.

The V and J genes are TRBV6-6 and TRBJ2-2, with TRBD2 as a possible D gene (6 bases). The CDR3 is 13 residues long. V lost 7 bases, J lost 5 bases, and 11 bases lay in between. Per germline, CDR1 MNHNY and CDR2 SVGAGI (reference sequence). The CDR3, as DNA: TGTGCCAGCACCATGGGGGGAACCGGGGAGCTGTTTTTT. It yields the protein CASTMGGTGELFF.

The chain is built from TRBV19 and TRBJ2-1, with D maybe TRBD2 (5 bases). The CDR3 runs to 13 residues. V lost 5 bases to trimming and J lost 9 bases, with 14 bases between them. CDR1 and CDR2 from the germline V gene are LNHDA and SQIVND (reference sequence). DNA of the CDR3: TGTGCCAGTAGTCGGACTGCCCGAGTTGAGCAGTTCTTC. This gives the protein CASSRTARVEQFF.

CDR3 in amino acids: CASSWQGGMNTEAFF. The CDR3 DNA sequence: TGCGCCAGCAGCTGGCAGGGTGGGATGAACACTGAAGCTTTCTTT. This chain joins TRBV5-1 and TRBJ1-1; maybe TRBD1 (5 bases). Germline CDR1 and CDR2: SGHRS and YFSETQ. The CDR3 consists of 15 residues. Trimming took off 3 bases at V and 0 bases at J, with 12 bases between the two ends.

CDR3 sequence: CASTILNTAYNEQFF. CDR3 coding DNA: TGTGCCAGCACCATCCTTAACACCGCCTACAATGAGCAGTTCTTC. V gene TRBV6-5 combines with J gene TRBJ2-1, with D hard to call. CDR1 is MNHEY and CDR2 is SVGAGI in the germline V gene. V lost 7 bases, J lost 2 bases, and 15 bases lay in between. The CDR3 loop spans 15 amino acids.

J is TRBJ2-2 and V is TRBV6-6, with D perhaps assigned TRBD1 or TRBD2 (5 bases each). V was cut by 1 base and J by 5 bases, with 8 bases left in between. CDR1 and CDR2 from the germline V gene are MNHNY and SVGAGI (reference sequence). CDR3 length: 14 residues. CDR3 sequence: CASSYLGVTGELFF. In DNA form, the CDR3 reads TGTGCCAGCAGTTACTTGGGGGTAACCGGGGAGCTGTTTTTT.

This clone was counted between two and nine times. The genes are TRBV10-1 and TRBJ2-5; either TRBD1 or TRBD2 may fit D (5 bases each). With 6 bases removed from V and 1 base from J, the gap between germline ends came to 6 bases. Germline loops: CDR1 WNHNN, CDR2 SYGVQD (reference sequence). CDR3 size: 12 residues. CDR3 bases: TGCGCCAGCAGCGGGACCCAAGAGACCCAGTACTTC. As protein: CASSGTQETQYF.

This clone was observed a handful of times. This CDR3 is CASSPPPGATGELFF. The CDR3 DNA sequence: TGTGCCAGTAGTCCCCCCCCGGGTGCCACCGGGGAGCTGTTTTTT. The V call is TRBV19, the J call TRBJ2-2; D is ambiguous. The CDR3 runs 15 residues. The germline CDR1 and CDR2 sequences are LNHDA and SQIVND (reference sequence). Trimming removed 5 bases at V and 4 bases at J, with 14 bases between.

V gene TRBV5-1 combines with J gene TRBJ2-7, with 7 bases aligning to TRBD2. Per germline, CDR1 SGHRS and CDR2 YFSETQ. The CDR3 length is 15 residues. The trim removed 4 bases at V and 3 bases at J, leaving 10 bases unmatched. CDR3 sequence (DNA): TGCGCCAGCAGCCCGGAGAGGGAGGGGAGCTACGAGCAGTACTTC. It codes for CASSPEREGSYEQYF.

This sequence joins TRBV21-1 and TRBJ1-4; the D segment call TRBD1 is taken from the table without a DNA check. TRBV21-1 is assigned pseudogene status. The CDR3 consists of 16 residues. CDR3 protein: CASSKVATGDLQELFF. Here the CDR3 DNA reads TGTGCCAGCAGCAAAGTTGCGACAGGGGACCTGCAGGAACTGTTTTTT.

The chain is built from TRBV5-1 and TRBJ1-3; D is ambiguous. The CDR3 length is 18 residues. Trimming pared 0 bases from V and 0 bases from J, leaving 16 bases between. Germline V gene sequence: CDR1 SGHRS, CDR2 YFSETQ. CDR3: CASSLAGITPLSGNTIYF. The CDR3 nucleotides are TGCGCCAGCAGCTTGGCTGGGATTACCCCTCTCTCTGGAAACACCATATATTTT. The variable domain in full, with the rest retrieved from reference TRBV5-1 and TRBJ1-3, is KAGVTQTPRYLIKTRGQQVTLSCSPISGHRSVSWYQQTPGQGLQFLFEYFSETQRNKGNFPGRFSGRQFSNSRSEMNVSTLELGDSALYLCASSLAGITPLSGNTIYFGEGSWLTVV.

The chain recombines TRBV7-2 with TRBJ2-6; 11 bases agree with TRBD1. The CDR3 spans 19 residues. Unmatched junction bases numbered 9, after V lost 5 bases and J lost 0 bases. The germline gives CDR1 SGHTA, CDR2 FQGNSA. CDR3 protein: CASSPPQGTGGSGANVLTF. The DNA for the CDR3 is TGTGCCAGCAGCCCACCTCAGGGGACAGGGGGCTCTGGGGCCAACGTCCTGACTTTC.

The chain employs TRBV5-8 and TRBJ2-7, with TRBD2 matching over 10 bases. The V and J ends lost 4 bases and 2 bases, in that order; junction bases with no gene match: 3. Germline V gene lookup returns CDR1 SGHTS and CDR2 YDEGEE. The CDR3 sequence is 14 residues long. The CDR3 loop reads CASSRTSGAYEQYF. For the CDR3, the DNA is TGTGCCAGCAGCAGGACTAGCGGAGCCTACGAGCAGTACTTC. Filled out from reference TRBV5-8 and TRBJ2-7, the complete variable domain reads EAGVTQSPTHLIKTRGQQATLRCSPISGHTSVYWYQQALGLGLQFLLWYDEGEERNRGNFPPRFSGRQFPNYSSELNVNALELEDSALYLCASSRTSGAYEQYFGPGTRLTVT.

This rearrangement joins TRBV7-6 to TRBJ2-1, with TRBD2 matching 9 bases. Germline CDR1 is SGHVS and CDR2 is FNYEAQ. Unmatched junction bases numbered 8, after V lost 4 bases and J lost 4 bases. The CDR3 is 16 residues long. The CDR3, as DNA: TGTGCCAGCAGCTCATCATCGACTAGCGGTTACAATGAGCAGTTCTTC. Translated, it gives CASSSSSTSGYNEQFF.

This chain joins TRBV18 and TRBJ2-3, with 8 bases aligning to TRBD1. The CDR3 runs 13 residues. Unmatched junction bases numbered 3, after V lost 4 bases and J lost 6 bases. Germline V lookup: CDR1 KGHSH, CDR2 LQKENI. The CDR3 bases are TGTGCCAGCTCACAAGACAGGGGCGATACGCAGTATTTT. Protein: CASSQDRGDTQYF. The full variable domain, with the rest looked up from reference TRBV18 and TRBJ2-3, is NAGVMQNPRHLVRRRGQEARLRCSPMKGHSHVYWYRQLPEEGLKFMVYLQKENIIDESGMPKERFSAEFPKEGPSILRIQQVVRGDSAAYFCASSQDRGDTQYFGPGTRLTVL.

This chain links TRBV4-2 with TRBJ2-7, with 9 bases lining up with TRBD2. The V gene's germline CDR1 is LGHNA and CDR2 YNFKEQ. The length of the CDR3 is 18 residues. The V gene end was trimmed by 1 base and the J gene end by 2 bases; junction bases not matched to a gene: 12. CDR3 residues: CASSQVGWGREGTYEQYF. The CDR3 DNA reads TGTGCCAGCAGCCAAGTCGGCTGGGGGCGGGAGGGGACCTACGAGCAGTACTTC.